One sample yielded the 17 T cell receptor beta chains listed below, sequenced in a study of cytomegalovirus exposure and HLA in healthy donors. This table comes from immunoSEQ multiplex PCR, and its TCRdb copy is limited to in-frame clones, with some not included. The profile shows some 88,000 clones, about 96% of them singletons. Specimen: PBMCs. The receptor set was obtained from a man in his late teens or twenties in good health and CMV-seronegative.

The chain employs TRBV10-3 and TRBJ2-2, with 7 positions matching TRBD1. CDR1 and CDR2 from the germline V gene are ENHRY and SYGVKD. The ends lost 6 bases at V and 5 bases at J; junction bases unmatched: 12. The CDR3 consists of 16 residues. The chain's CDR3 is CAISTGTELRTGELFF. The CDR3 DNA is TGTGCCATCAGCACCGGGACAGAACTTAGGACCGGGGAGCTGTTTTTT.

The chain carries TRBV5-1 and TRBJ2-3; 12 bases fit TRBD2. V lost 4 bases to trimming and J lost 2 bases; unmatched junction nucleotides: 17. Germline CDR1 is SGHRS and CDR2 is YFSETQ. This CDR3 spans 20 amino acids. The CDR3 region has the DNA TGCGCCAGCAGCGGGAGTCGGTACCTCCTAGCGGGAGGGCTCACAGATACGCAGTATTTT. Amino acids: CASSGSRYLLAGGLTDTQYF.

The chain has TRBV19 and TRBJ2-7, with 15 bases fitting TRBD2. The junction had 7 bases not matched to a gene; V was cut back by 3 bases and J by 4 bases. Germline lookup yields CDR1 LNHDA and CDR2 SQIVND (reference sequence). This CDR3 is built from 17 residues. CDR3 in amino acids: CASSIRTSGRVKYEQYF. Here the CDR3 DNA reads TGTGCCAGTAGTATTCGGACTAGCGGGAGGGTTAAGTACGAGCAGTACTTC. Looking up the rest from reference TRBV19 and TRBJ2-7 gives the full variable domain: DGGITQSPKYLFRKEGQNVTLSCEQNLNHDAMYWYRQDPGQGLRLIYYSQIVNDFQKGDIAEGYSVSREKKESFPLTVTSAQKNPTAFYLCASSIRTSGRVKYEQYFGPGTRLTVT.

This chain uses TRBV19 with TRBJ2-1, with 8 bases matching TRBD1. Looked up from germline, CDR1 is LNHDA and CDR2 is SQIVND (reference sequence). The CDR3 runs to 15 residues. Trimming cost V 5 bases and J 3 bases; bases outside gene matches: 6. The DNA of the CDR3 is TGTGCCAGTAGTCCGTCACAGGGGGGCTACAATGAGCAGTTCTTC. Its protein is CASSPSQGGYNEQFF.

The V call is TRBV18, the J call TRBJ1-2, with D unclear. Germline CDR1 reads KGHSH; CDR2 reads LQKENI. The V end lost 6 bases, the J end lost 3 bases, and 8 bases lay between the germline ends. CDR3 length: 12 residues. The DNA for the CDR3 is TGTGCCAGCTCGCGCGGCCACTATGGCTACACCTTC. It translates to CASSRGHYGYTF.

The CDR3 spells CASSYLSGSIGEQFF. The DNA of the CDR3 is TGTGCCAGCAGTTACCTTAGCGGGAGTATCGGTGAGCAGTTCTTC. The gene calls are TRBV6-5 and TRBJ2-1, with 9 bases that match TRBD2. Germline V gives CDR1 MNHEY, CDR2 SVGAGI. The ends lost 2 bases at V and 9 bases at J; junction bases unmatched: 8. The CDR3 is 15 residues long.

This rearrangement joins TRBV4-1 to TRBJ2-3; 8 bases fit TRBD1. Germline loops: CDR1 MGHRA, CDR2 YSYEKL. Trimming removed 4 bases from V and 7 bases from J; junction bases left unmatched: 13. The CDR3 is made up of 16 amino acids. The CDR3 nucleotides are TGCGCCAGCAGCCCCGCTGAGCAGGGGGCTCAAAATACGCAGTATTTT. It codes for CASSPAEQGAQNTQYF.

CDR3 residues: CASSSTGEQYF. CDR3 in DNA: TGTGCCAGCAGTTCCACAGGAGAGCAGTACTTC. The V call is TRBV27, the J call TRBJ2-7; tentative D call: TRBD1 (5 bases). The germline V and J ends were trimmed by 4 bases and 7 bases, with 8 bases remaining between them. There are 11 residues in the CDR3. Looked up from germline, CDR1 is MNHEY and CDR2 is SMNVEV (reference sequence).

The chain employs TRBV10-1 and TRBJ2-1; TRBD2 agrees at 14 bases. CDR3 length: 17 amino acids. Germline CDR1 is WNHNN and CDR2 is SYGVQD (reference sequence). V trimming: 0 bases; J trimming: 9 bases; junction bases outside the gene matches: 7. Written as DNA, the CDR3 is TGCGCCAGCAGTGAGTCGCCGGGACTAGCGGGAGAAAGTGAGCAGTTCTTC. Its translation: CASSESPGLAGESEQFF.

The rearrangement links TRBV13 to TRBJ2-3; TRBD1 agrees at 7 bases. The CDR3 is 15 residues long. The germline V gene encodes CDR1 PRHDT and CDR2 FYEKMQ (reference sequence). The junction had 6 bases not matched to a gene; V was cut back by 3 bases and J by 3 bases. CDR3 DNA: TGTGCCAGCAGCTTCAGGGGGATTCGGACAGATACGCAGTATTTT. Translated, it gives CASSFRGIRTDTQYF.

This rearrangement joins TRBV7-3 to TRBJ2-1, with TRBD2 identical over 10 bases. J was trimmed by 4 bases and V by 5 bases; bases with no gene match: 11. From germline, CDR1 is SGHTA and CDR2 FQGTGA. The CDR3 spans 17 residues. This chain's CDR3 is CASSPGASGSIYNEQFF. In nucleotides, the CDR3 is TGTGCCAGCAGCCCCGGGGCTAGCGGGAGTATTTACAATGAGCAGTTCTTC.

V usage is TRBV6-5 and J usage is TRBJ2-1, with 8 positions matching TRBD2. The germline V gene encodes CDR1 MNHEY and CDR2 SVGAGI. This CDR3 contains 14 residues. The J segment lost 4 bases and the V segment lost 2 bases, leaving 1 base of the junction unmatched. CDR3 sequence: CASSYREGYNEQFF. The CDR3 DNA follows: TGTGCCAGCAGTTACCGGGAGGGATACAATGAGCAGTTCTTC.

The rearrangement uses TRBV7-2 and TRBJ2-7; 13 positions agree with TRBD2. The CDR3 loop spans 17 amino acids. Per the germline V gene, CDR1 is SGHTA and CDR2 is FQGNSA. V gave up 1 base and J gave up 2 bases; unmatched junction bases: 5. CDR3 nucleotides: TGTGCCAGCAGCTTAGGGACTAGCGGGAGCCTAACCTACGAGCAGTACTTC. Translated, it gives CASSLGTSGSLTYEQYF.

Regarding this clone: This sample also contains other DNA sequences that code for the same CDR3. The CDR3 here is CSVDVVTGSSYEQYF. The CDR3 nucleotides are TGCAGCGTTGATGTTGTGACAGGGAGCTCCTACGAGCAGTACTTC. The V and J genes are TRBV29-1 and TRBJ2-7, with 7 bases lining up with TRBD1. CDR1 is SQVTM and CDR2 is ANQGSEA in the germline V gene. The V gene end was trimmed by 3 bases and the J gene end by 0 bases; junction bases not matched to a gene: 8. This CDR3 contains 15 residues.

This chain links TRBV7-2 with TRBJ2-1; 13 bases match TRBD2. CDR3 size: 15 residues. The V segment lost 5 bases and the J segment 7 bases; nucleotides outside the gene matches: 5. From germline, CDR1 is SGHTA and CDR2 FQGNSA. The CDR3 region has the DNA TGTGCCAGCAGCGTACTAGCGGGAGGGCCGAATGAGCAGTTCTTC. Translated, it gives CASSVLAGGPNEQFF.

The J gene is TRBJ1-2, the V gene TRBV6-1; 8 bases line up with TRBD1. Per germline, CDR1 MNHNS and CDR2 SASEGT. The V segment lost 5 bases and the J segment 3 bases; nucleotides outside the gene matches: 5. The CDR3 has 14 residues. The CDR3 nucleotides are TGTGCCAGCAGTCGGACAGGGACGGACTATGGCTACACCTTC. Translating gives CASSRTGTDYGYTF.

The chain employs TRBV18 and TRBJ2-5; 8 nucleotides line up with TRBD2. The CDR3 covers 14 residues. Germline V CDR1 and CDR2: KGHSH, LQKENI. With V trimmed by 2 bases and J by 5 bases, 4 bases remained unmatched. CDR3 in DNA: TGTGCCAGCTCACCAGGACTAGCTTGGGAGACCCAGTACTTC. It is translated as CASSPGLAWETQYF. Variable domain in full (rest from reference TRBV18 and TRBJ2-5): NAGVMQNPRHLVRRRGQEARLRCSPMKGHSHVYWYRQLPEEGLKFMVYLQKENIIDESGMPKERFSAEFPKEGPSILRIQQVVRGDSAAYFCASSPGLAWETQYFGPGTRLLVL.